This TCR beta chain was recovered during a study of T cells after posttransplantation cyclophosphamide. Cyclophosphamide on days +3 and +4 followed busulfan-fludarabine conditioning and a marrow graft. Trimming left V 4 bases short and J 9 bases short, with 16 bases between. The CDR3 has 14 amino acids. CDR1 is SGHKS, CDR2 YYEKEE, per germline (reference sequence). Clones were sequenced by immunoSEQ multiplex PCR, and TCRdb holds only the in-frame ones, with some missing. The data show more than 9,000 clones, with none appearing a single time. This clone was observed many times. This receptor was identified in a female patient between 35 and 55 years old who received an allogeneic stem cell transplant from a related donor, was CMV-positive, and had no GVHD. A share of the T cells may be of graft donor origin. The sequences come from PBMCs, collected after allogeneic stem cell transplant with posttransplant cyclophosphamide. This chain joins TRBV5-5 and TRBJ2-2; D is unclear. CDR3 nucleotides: TGTGCCAGCAGCCCAGGTTTGGGCCTCTGGGAGCTGTTTTTT. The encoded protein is CASSPGLGLWELFF.